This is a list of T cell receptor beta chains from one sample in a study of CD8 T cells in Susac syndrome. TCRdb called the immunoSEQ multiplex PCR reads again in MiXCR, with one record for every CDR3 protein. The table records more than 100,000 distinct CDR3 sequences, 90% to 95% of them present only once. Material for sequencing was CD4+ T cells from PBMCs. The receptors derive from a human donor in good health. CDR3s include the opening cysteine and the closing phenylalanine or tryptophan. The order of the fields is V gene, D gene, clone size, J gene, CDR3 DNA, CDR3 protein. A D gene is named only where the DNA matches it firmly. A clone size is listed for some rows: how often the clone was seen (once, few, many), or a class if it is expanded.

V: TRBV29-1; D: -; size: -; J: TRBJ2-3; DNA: TGCAGCGCAGATTCAGGGTTCACAGATACGCAGTATTTT; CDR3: CSADSGFTDTQYF
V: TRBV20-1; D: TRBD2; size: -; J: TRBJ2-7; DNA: TGCAATGCTAGCATGACTAGCTGGTCCTACGAGCAGTACTTC; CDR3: CNASMTSWSYEQYF
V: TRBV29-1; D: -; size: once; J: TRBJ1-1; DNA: TGCAGCGTTGATTTTCAGGGGTGGACTGAAGCTTTCTTT; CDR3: CSVDFQGWTEAFF
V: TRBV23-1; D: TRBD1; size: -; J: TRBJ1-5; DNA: TGCGCCAGCAGTCAATCGGGAGGGGGCACCGATCAGCCCCAGCATTTT; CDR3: CASSQSGGGTDQPQHF
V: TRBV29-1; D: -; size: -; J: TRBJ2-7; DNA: TGCAGCGCCAAGGGCCAGGGCCGCATTTACGAGCAGTACTTC; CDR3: CSAKGQGRIYEQYF
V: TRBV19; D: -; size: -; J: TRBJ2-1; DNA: TGTGCCAGTACCCCAGTTGGGCAACTTTACAATGAGCAGTTCTTC; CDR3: CASTPVGQLYNEQFF
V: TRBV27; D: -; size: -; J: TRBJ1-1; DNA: TGTGCCAGCAGTCACCCGCTCCCGGGATCTGAAGCTTTCTTT; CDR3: CASSHPLPGSEAFF
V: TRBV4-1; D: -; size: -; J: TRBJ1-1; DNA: TGCGCCAGCAGCCAAGACACGAGGGCCTCTACCCCTCGGCCTGAAGCTTTCTTT; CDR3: CASSQDTRASTPRPEAFF
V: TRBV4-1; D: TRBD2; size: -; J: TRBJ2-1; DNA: TGCGCCAGCAGCCACGCGCCTCTAGCGGGCGGGTACAATGAGCAGTTCTTC; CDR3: CASSHAPLAGGYNEQFF
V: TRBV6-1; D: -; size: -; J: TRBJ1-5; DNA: TGTGCCAGCAGAGGAAACCGGGACGACCAGCCCCAGCATTTT; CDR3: CASRGNRDDQPQHF
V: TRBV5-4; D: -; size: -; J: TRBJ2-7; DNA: TGTGCCAGCAGCTTAAATGGACAGACCTACGAGCAGTACTTC; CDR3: CASSLNGQTYEQYF
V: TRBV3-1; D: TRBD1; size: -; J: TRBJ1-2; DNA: TGTGCCAGCAGCCACCTCGGACAGGGGGCGTATGGCTACACCTTC; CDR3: CASSHLGQGAYGYTF
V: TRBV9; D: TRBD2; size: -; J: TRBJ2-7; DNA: TGTGCCAGCAGCCCCCCCGGGACTAACAGGGAGCAGTACTTC; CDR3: CASSPPGTNREQYF
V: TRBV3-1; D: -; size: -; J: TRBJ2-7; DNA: TGTGCCAGCAGTACAGGGTACTACGAGCAGTACTTC; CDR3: CASSTGYYEQYF
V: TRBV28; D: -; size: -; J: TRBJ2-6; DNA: TGTGCCAGCAGGACCGGATTGGGCTCTGGGGCCAACGTCCTGACTTTC; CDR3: CASRTGLGSGANVLTF
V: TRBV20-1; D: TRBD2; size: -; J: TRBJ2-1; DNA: TGCAGTGCTAGAGCCCCTCTGACTAGCGGGAGAGGGCCAACCTACAATGAGCAGTTCTTC; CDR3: CSARAPLTSGRGPTYNEQFF
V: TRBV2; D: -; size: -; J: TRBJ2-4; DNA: TGTGCCAGCAGTGAGAGGAGAATTCAGTACTTC; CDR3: CASSERRIQYF
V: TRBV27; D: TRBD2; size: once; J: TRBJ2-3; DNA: TGTGCCAGCAGCTTAGGGACTAGCAGTAGCACAGATACGCAGTATTTT; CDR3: CASSLGTSSSTDTQYF
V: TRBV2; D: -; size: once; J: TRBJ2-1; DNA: TGTGCCATTCGGGTTGAGCAGTTCTTC; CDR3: CAIRVEQFF
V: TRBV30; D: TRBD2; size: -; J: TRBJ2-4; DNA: TGTGCCTGGAGTCTAGCGGGTGGAAACATTCAGTACTTC; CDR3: CAWSLAGGNIQYF
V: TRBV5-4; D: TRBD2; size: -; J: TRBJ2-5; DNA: TGTGCCAGCAGCTTGGGTTCGGGAGGAGAGACCCAGTACTTC; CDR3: CASSLGSGGETQYF
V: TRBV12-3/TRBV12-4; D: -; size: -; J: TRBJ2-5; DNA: TGTGCCAGCACTCGGGGAACCCAATGGGAGACCCAGTACTTC; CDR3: CASTRGTQWETQYF
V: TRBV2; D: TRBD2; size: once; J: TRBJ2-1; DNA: TGTGCCAGCAGTGCTACTAGCGGCAATGAGCAGTTCTTC; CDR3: CASSATSGNEQFF
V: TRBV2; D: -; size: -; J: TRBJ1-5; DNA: TGTGCCAGCAGTGGGGATTCTAACACTCAGCCCCAGCATTTT; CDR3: CASSGDSNTQPQHF
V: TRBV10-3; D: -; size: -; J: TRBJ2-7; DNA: TGTGCCATAGGCAGCTACTACGAGCAGTACTTC; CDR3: CAIGSYYEQYF
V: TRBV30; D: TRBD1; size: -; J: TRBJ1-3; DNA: TGTGCCTGGAGTGGGGGGACAGGTGCTGGAAACACCATATATTTT; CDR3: CAWSGGTGAGNTIYF
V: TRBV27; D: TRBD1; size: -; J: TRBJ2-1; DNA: TGTGCCAGCAGCCTTACTCACAGGGGGGCAGGCGTCCATGAGCAGTTCTTC; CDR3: CASSLTHRGAGVHEQFF
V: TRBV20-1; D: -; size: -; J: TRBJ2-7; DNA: TGCAGTGCCAATTACGTAGCCTACGAGCAGTACTTC; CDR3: CSANYVAYEQYF
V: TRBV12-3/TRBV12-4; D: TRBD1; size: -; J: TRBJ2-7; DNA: TGTGCCAGCAGTCCGACAGGGGCGGGCGAGCAGTACTTC; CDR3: CASSPTGAGEQYF
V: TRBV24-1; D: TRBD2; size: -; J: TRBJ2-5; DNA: TGTGCCACCAGTGATGCCTCGGGGGGGCGGGAGACCCAGTACTTC; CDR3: CATSDASGGRETQYF
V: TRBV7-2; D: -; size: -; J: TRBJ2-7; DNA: TGTGCCAGCAGCCCCGTGGGGGCCTACGAGCAGTACTTC; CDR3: CASSPVGAYEQYF
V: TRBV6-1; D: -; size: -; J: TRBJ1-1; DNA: TGTGCCAGCAGTGATTTTAAGGCGGTAGCTTTCTTT; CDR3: CASSDFKAVAFF
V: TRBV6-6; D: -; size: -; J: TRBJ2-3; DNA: TGTGCCAGCAGTTTTACAGGGATAGGAACAGATACGCAGTATTTT; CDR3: CASSFTGIGTDTQYF
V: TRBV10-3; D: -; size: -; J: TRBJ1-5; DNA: TGTGCCATCAGCCGTTCAGGGGAGGGCAATCAGCCCCAGCATTTT; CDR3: CAISRSGEGNQPQHF
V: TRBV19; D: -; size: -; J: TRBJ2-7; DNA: TGTGCCAGTAGTAGTCCCGGGCATCTTCCCTCCTACGAGCAGTACTTC; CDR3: CASSSPGHLPSYEQYF
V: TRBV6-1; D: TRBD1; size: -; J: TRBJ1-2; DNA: TGTGCCAGCAGTGAACACGGCGGGGGGACAGGGCGCCTCTATGGCTACACCTTC; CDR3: CASSEHGGGTGRLYGYTF
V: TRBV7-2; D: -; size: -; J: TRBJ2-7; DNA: TGTGCCAGCAGCTTAAACCCCTTCGGGGAGCAGTACTTC; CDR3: CASSLNPFGEQYF
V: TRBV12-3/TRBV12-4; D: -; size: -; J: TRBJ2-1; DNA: TGTGCCAGCAGCCGGCGGGGCTCCTACAATGAGCAGTTCTTC; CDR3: CASSRRGSYNEQFF
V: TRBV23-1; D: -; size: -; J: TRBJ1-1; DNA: TGCGCCAGCGTGTCTAGGGAATTGAACACTGAAGCTTTCTTT; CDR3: CASVSRELNTEAFF
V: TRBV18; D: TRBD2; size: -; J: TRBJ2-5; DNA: TGTGCCAGCTCACTCACAGCGGGAGTGATGGAGACCCAGTACTTC; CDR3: CASSLTAGVMETQYF